This T cell receptor beta chain was obtained from a study of OX40 agonist ivuxolimab in advanced cancers. Overall study results and limits: The study did not work out the antigen specificity of the expanded peripheral T cells.

The CDR3 spans 11 residues. V shed 4 bases and J shed 3 bases, with 6 bases lying between them. Germline V gives CDR1 DFQATT, CDR2 SNEGSKA (reference sequence). Data came from immunoSEQ multiplex PCR; TCRdb stores just in-frame clones and leaves some out. The table records about 65,000 clones, around nine tenths of them present only once. Only one count was recorded for this clone. Its antigen is unidentified. The receptor comes from an adult with an advanced solid tumor such as melanoma, head and neck, liver or kidney cancer. The input for sequencing was CD4+ or CD8+ T cells sorted from blood, taken in a trial of the OX40 agonist ivuxolimab. V and J are TRBV20-1 and TRBJ1-2; D ambiguous. CDR3 sequence: CSATGDYGYTF. The DNA for the CDR3 is TGCAGTGCTACTGGAGACTATGGCTACACCTTC.